This entry lists 25 T cell receptor beta chains sequenced from one sample in a study of blood T cell repertoires in COVID-19. The data were produced by immunoSEQ multiplex PCR, yet TCRdb's version contains in-frame clones alone and is incomplete. The sample shows 150,000 to 200,000 clones, approximately 82% of them seen only once. Sequencing used PBMCs or T cells enriched from blood (not recorded which). The receptors here all came from a woman aged 50 to 60 who had recovered from COVID-19.

V gene TRBV30 combines with J gene TRBJ1-6; D is unresolved. Between the trimmed V and J ends, which lost 5 bases and 6 bases, there was a span of 8 bases. This CDR3 comprises 12 residues. Germline-derived CDR1 and CDR2 are GTSNPN and SVGIG (reference sequence). The CDR3 region is CAWGHSNSPLHF. CDR3 sequence (DNA): TGTGCCTGGGGCCACAGTAATTCACCCCTCCACTTT.

The CDR3 spells CASRLAWGRLAGGGEQYF. The DNA for the CDR3 is TGTGCAAGTCGCTTAGCGTGGGGAAGACTAGCGGGAGGAGGCGAGCAGTACTTC. The rearrangement joins TRBV12-2 to TRBJ2-7; the table calls TRBD2, which could not be checked here. TRBV12-2 is classified as a pseudogene. CDR3 length equals 18 residues.

The CDR3 region is CASSQAAGNTEAFF. The CDR3 DNA is TGTGCCAGCAGCCAAGCGGCAGGAAACACTGAAGCTTTCTTT. This chain links TRBV3-1 (or the pseudogene TRBV3-2) with TRBJ1-1; D gene ambiguous. From germline, CDR1 is LGHDT and CDR2 YNNKEL (reference sequence). The CDR3 runs 14 residues. The V gene lost 1 base and the J gene lost 2 bases, with 8 bases spanning the gap.

The chain has TRBV28 and TRBJ2-4; weak D call: TRBD1 (6 bases). The V gene lost 10 bases and the J gene lost 1 base, with 11 bases spanning the gap. The CDR3 runs 13 residues. From germline, CDR1 is MDHEN and CDR2 SYDVKM. CDR3 nucleotide sequence: TGTGCCACACAGGGTATTGCCAAAAACATTCAGTACTTC. Translating it yields CATQGIAKNIQYF.

This clone was found once. V gene TRBV5-6 combines with J gene TRBJ1-6, with TRBD1 as a possible D gene (6 bases). V gave up 1 base and J gave up 9 bases, with 14 bases separating them. The CDR3 spans 15 residues. The germline CDR1 and CDR2 sequences are SGHDT and YYEEEE. This CDR3 reads CASSLPDRWSSPLHF. CDR3 DNA sequence: TGTGCCAGCAGCTTGCCCGACAGGTGGAGTTCACCCCTCCACTTT.

The V call is TRBV5-4, the J call TRBJ2-1; D is perhaps TRBD1 (6 bases). The CDR3 is 16 amino acids. V lost 0 bases and J 0 bases, leaving 10 bases between the germline ends. From germline, CDR1 is SGHNT and CDR2 YYREEE (reference sequence). The CDR3 region is CASSLDGTSSYNEQFF. In DNA form, the CDR3 reads TGTGCCAGCAGCTTGGACGGGACATCCTCCTACAATGAGCAGTTCTTC.

The chain carries TRBV10-3 and TRBJ2-1; 10 bases align to TRBD2. Germline lookup yields CDR1 ENHRY and CDR2 SYGVKD. V lost 8 bases to trimming and J lost 9 bases; unmatched junction nucleotides: 13. The CDR3 covers 15 residues. CDR3: CAISPASGSLGEQFF. The CDR3 DNA is TGTGCCATCTCCCCGGCTAGCGGGAGCTTAGGTGAGCAGTTCTTC.

This clone was seen once. The chain recombines TRBV11-2 with TRBJ2-7; tentative D call: TRBD2 (6 bases). V dropped 2 bases and J dropped 2 bases, with 13 bases sitting between them. The length of the CDR3 is 15 residues. Germline CDR1 SGHAT, CDR2 FQNNGV. DNA for the CDR3: TGTGCCAGCAGCTTAAGTGTCGGGAGTCCCTACGAGCAGTACTTC. Its protein is CASSLSVGSPYEQYF.

The rearrangement joins TRBV3-1 (or the pseudogene TRBV3-2) to TRBJ1-4; maybe TRBD1 (5 bases). This CDR3 spans 12 amino acids. Trimming shortened V by 1 base and J by 15 bases, and 12 bases separated the two germline ends. Germline loops: CDR1 LGHDT, CDR2 YNNKEL (reference sequence). The DNA for the CDR3 is TGTGCCAGCAGCCAAGCTATGGGGGGATTGTTTTTT. This codes for CASSQAMGGLFF.

This clone was counted a single time. The gene calls are TRBV19 and TRBJ1-2, with unresolved D. The CDR3 sequence is 15 residues long. V lost 6 bases and J lost 1, with 15 bases in between. Per the germline V gene, CDR1 is LNHDA and CDR2 is SQIVND (reference sequence). The CDR3 coding sequence is TGTGCCAGTAGAAGGTGGAACAGCCTTAACTATGGCTACACCTTC. It encodes CASRRWNSLNYGYTF. Drawing the rest from reference TRBV19 and TRBJ1-2, the complete variable domain is DGGITQSPKYLFRKEGQNVTLSCEQNLNHDAMYWYRQDPGQGLRLIYYSQIVNDFQKGDIAEGYSVSREKKESFPLTVTSAQKNPTAFYLCASRRWNSLNYGYTFGSGTRLTVV.

This chain links TRBV5-4 with TRBJ2-2, with TRBD1 matching over 8 bases. Germline V gene sequence: CDR1 SGHNT, CDR2 YYREEE (reference sequence). This CDR3 is 17 amino acids long. V gave up 4 bases and J gave up 2 bases; unmatched junction bases: 10. CDR3 sequence: CASSPGGETPNTGELFF. The CDR3 region has the DNA TGTGCCAGCAGCCCAGGGGGCGAGACACCTAACACCGGGGAGCTGTTTTTT. The full variable domain, completed using reference TRBV5-4 and TRBJ2-2, is ETGVTQSPTHLIKTRGQQVTLRCSSQSGHNTVSWYQQALGQGPQFIFQYYREEENGRGNFPPRFSGLQFPNYSSELNVNALELDDSALYLCASSPGGETPNTGELFFGEGSRLTVL.

In this sample, this clone turned up once. V is TRBV7-3 and J is TRBJ2-3; D gene uncertain. The germline V gene has CDR1 SGHTA and CDR2 FQGTGA. Trimming shortened V by 2 bases and J by 1 base, and 10 bases separated the two germline ends. The CDR3 length is 15 residues. The CDR3 coding sequence is TGTGCCAGCAGCTTATCGAGTACGGGCACAGATACGCAGTATTTT. Translated: CASSLSSTGTDTQYF.

The chain uses TRBV28 and TRBJ1-2, with D possibly being TRBD1 (6 bases). CDR3 size: 14 residues. Trimming pared 4 bases from V and 6 bases from J, leaving 15 bases between. CDR1 is MDHEN and CDR2 is SYDVKM in the germline V gene. CDR3 residues: CASSSTLQGHGYTF. CDR3 bases: TGTGCCAGCAGTTCCACATTACAGGGTCATGGCTACACCTTC.

The CDR3 nucleotides are TGTGCCAGTAGGTTCAGGGAGGAGAATCAGCCCCAGCATTTT. It codes for CASRFREENQPQHF. The chain uses TRBV19 and TRBJ1-5; maybe TRBD1 (5 bases). Trimming removed 6 bases at V and 4 bases at J, with 13 bases between. The V gene's germline CDR1 is LNHDA and CDR2 SQIVND (reference sequence). CDR3 size: 14 residues.

The rearrangement uses TRBV5-1 and TRBJ2-5; D ambiguous. Trimming removed 0 bases at V and 3 bases at J, with 6 bases between. Per germline, CDR1 SGHRS and CDR2 YFSETQ. The CDR3 is made up of 13 amino acids. In DNA, the CDR3 is TGCGCCAGCAGCTTGGACACAGAAGAGACCCAGTACTTC. Protein product: CASSLDTEETQYF.

This chain uses TRBV28 with TRBJ2-7; 7 nucleotides match TRBD2. Trimming cost V 10 bases and J 0 bases; bases outside gene matches: 12. This CDR3 is built from 15 residues. The germline V gene has CDR1 MDHEN and CDR2 SYDVKM. CDR3 loop: CAIAPGGGPSYEQYF. In DNA, the CDR3 is TGTGCCATCGCTCCTGGGGGGGGTCCCTCCTACGAGCAGTACTTC.

This rearrangement joins TRBV5-4 to TRBJ2-1; TRBD2 aligns across 12 bases. This CDR3 spans 14 amino acids. CDR1 and CDR2 from the germline V gene are SGHNT and YYREEE (reference sequence). Germline trimming cut 2 bases from V and 8 bases from J; bases unmatched to any gene: 2. The CDR3 DNA sequence: TGTGCCAGCAGCTTCGCTAGCGGGAGGGATGAGCAGTTCTTC. This translates into CASSFASGRDEQFF.

The rearrangement joins TRBV10-2 to TRBJ1-6, with D uncertain. Germline CDR1 WSHSY, CDR2 SAAADI. The CDR3 has 15 amino acids. The V end was cut by 6 bases, the J end by 2 bases, with 11 bases between. The chain's CDR3 is CASSSPGAYNSPLHF. In DNA form, the CDR3 reads TGCGCCAGCAGCTCCCCCGGGGCCTATAATTCACCCCTCCACTTT.

V gene TRBV19 combines with J gene TRBJ2-7, with TRBD1 identical over 9 bases. CDR3 length equals 13 residues. Per the germline V gene, CDR1 is LNHDA and CDR2 is SQIVND (reference sequence). The junction had 9 bases not matched to a gene; V was cut back by 5 bases and J by 10 bases. CDR3 DNA sequence: TGTGCCAGTAGTGCGGACAGGGGAACACCCCAGTACTTC. Translation gives CASSADRGTPQYF.

This chain connects TRBV28 to TRBJ2-6, with 10 bases fitting TRBD1. The germline V gene has CDR1 MDHEN and CDR2 SYDVKM. The CDR3 spans 18 residues. J gave up 3 bases and V 4 bases, and 9 bases lay outside the gene matches. The CDR3, as DNA: TGTGCCAGCAGTTCTTATTGGACAGGGGGGAGTGGGGCCAACGTCCTGACTTTC. Protein: CASSSYWTGGSGANVLTF. The full variable domain, completed using reference TRBV28 and TRBJ2-6, is DVKVTQSSRYLVKRTGEKVFLECVQDMDHENMFWYRQDPGLGLRLIYFSYDVKMKEKGDIPEGYSVSREKKERFSLILESASTNQTSMYLCASSSYWTGGSGANVLTFGAGSRLTVL.

In this sample, this clone turned up a few times. The chain has TRBV12-3 or TRBV12-4 and TRBJ1-2; 7 positions agree with TRBD1. The CDR3 totals 13 residues. V lost 9 bases and J lost 4; bases outside the gene matches: 8. The DNA of the CDR3 is TGTGCCAGTCTCGACAGGGACGGCTATGGCTACACCTTC. Amino acids: CASLDRDGYGYTF.

The V gene is TRBV7-9, the J gene TRBJ2-5, with 10 bases fitting TRBD1. This CDR3 contains 17 residues. V was pared by 4 bases and J by 0 bases, with 8 bases of the junction left unmatched. CDR1 and CDR2 from the germline V gene are SEHNR and FQNEAQ (reference sequence). The DNA for the CDR3 is TGTGCCAGCAGCTCTCGGGACAGGGGAGGGTACCAAGAGACCCAGTACTTC. It is translated as CASSSRDRGGYQETQYF.

The J gene is TRBJ2-1, the V gene TRBV6-5, with 13 bases identical to TRBD2. CDR1 and CDR2 (germline): MNHEY, SVGAGI. The CDR3 loop spans 13 amino acids. Trimming removed 11 bases from V and 6 bases from J; junction bases left unmatched: 4. For the CDR3, the DNA is TGTGCCTCCGGGACTAGCGGGATCAATGAGCAGTTCTTC. It encodes CASGTSGINEQFF.

The chain combines TRBV2 with TRBJ1-3; D gene ambiguous. V was shortened by 2 bases and J by 1 base, with 9 bases between the two germline ends. The CDR3 has 15 residues. Germline CDR1 reads SNHLY; CDR2 reads FYNNEI. The CDR3, as DNA: TGTGCCAGCAGTGAAAGGTCAGGTTCTGGAAACACCATATATTTT. Amino acid sequence: CASSERSGSGNTIYF.

The chain carries TRBV28 and TRBJ2-7; 7 bases are a match to TRBD1. The CDR3 has 15 residues. Germline CDR1 and CDR2: MDHEN and SYDVKM. J gave up 5 bases and V 7 bases, and 14 bases lay outside the gene matches. The CDR3 coding sequence is TGTGCCAGCAACCTCCCGTCTTTTGGACAGGACGAGCAGTACTTC. This gives the protein CASNLPSFGQDEQYF.